The T cell receptor beta chain under discussion was sequenced for a study of blood T cells in healthy people across ages. Study background: For every two T cells, template switching captured about one barcoded beta molecule.

A few counts support this clonotype. It was with a sample-barcoded 5' primer and a J-beta primer mix that a second PCR of about 7 to 12 cycles was run. TCRdb reprocessed the 5' RACE reads via MiXCR and lists one record per CDR3 protein. The sample has 780,000 or so distinct CDR3 sequences; more than 55% are singletons. Germline CDR1 reads SGHTA; CDR2 reads FQGNSA. The CDR3 runs 12 residues. V was pared by 1 base and J by 15 bases, with 6 bases of the junction left unmatched. This clonotype was sampled from a man aged 40-49 years in good health. V is TRBV7-2 and J is TRBJ2-1; 7 bases fit TRBD1. Sequenced material: blood. This CDR3 is CASSLERDRAFF. In DNA form, the CDR3 reads TGTGCCAGCAGCTTAGAGAGAGACAGGGCGTTCTTC.